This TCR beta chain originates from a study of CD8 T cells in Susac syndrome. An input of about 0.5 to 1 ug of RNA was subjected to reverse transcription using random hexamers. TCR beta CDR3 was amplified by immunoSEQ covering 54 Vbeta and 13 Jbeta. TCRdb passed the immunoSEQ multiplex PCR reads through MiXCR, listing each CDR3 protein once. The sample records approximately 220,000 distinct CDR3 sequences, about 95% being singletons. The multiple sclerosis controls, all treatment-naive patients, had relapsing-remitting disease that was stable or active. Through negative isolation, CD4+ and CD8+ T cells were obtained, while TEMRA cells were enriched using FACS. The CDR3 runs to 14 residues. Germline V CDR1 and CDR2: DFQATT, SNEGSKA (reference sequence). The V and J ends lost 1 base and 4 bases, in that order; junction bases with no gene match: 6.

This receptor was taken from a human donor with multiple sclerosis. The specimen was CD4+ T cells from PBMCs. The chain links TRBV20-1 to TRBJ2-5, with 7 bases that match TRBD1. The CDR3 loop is CSARVGTERETQYF. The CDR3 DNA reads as TGCAGTGCTAGAGTCGGGACAGAAAGAGAGACCCAGTACTTC.